The 21 T cell receptor beta chains in this list originate from one sample, sequenced in a study of identical twins. MiXCR was run by TCRdb on the 5' RACE reads, yielding one entry per CDR3 protein. The profile shows roughly 690,000 distinct CDR3 sequences, roughly 6.2% of them singletons. The sequencing sample was made of naive T cells sorted from blood. These receptors were obtained from a man aged 18 to 29 in good health.

This clonotype was seen many times. The chain links TRBV10-2 to TRBJ1-2; 7 bases line up with TRBD1. The CDR3 is 13 amino acids. The ends lost 5 bases at V and 5 bases at J; junction bases unmatched: 5. Looked up from germline, CDR1 is WSHSY and CDR2 is SAAADI. The CDR3 protein is CASSYDRVYGYTF. CDR3 nucleotide sequence: TGCGCCAGCAGTTATGACAGGGTTTATGGCTACACCTTC.

This clonotype was detected ten times or more. The chain combines TRBV2 with TRBJ1-2; D might be TRBD1 (5 bases). Germline V gene data show CDR1 as SNHLY and CDR2 as FYNNEI. Trimming cost V 7 bases and J 4 bases, with 16 bases left between them. The CDR3 totals 14 residues. The CDR3 here is CASTVGMGPYGYTF. CDR3 bases: TGTGCCAGCACGGTGGGGATGGGGCCCTATGGCTACACCTTC.

At least ten counts were recorded for this clonotype. The gene calls are TRBV5-5 and TRBJ1-2; 8 bases are a match to TRBD1. The trim removed 5 bases at V and 2 bases at J, leaving 5 bases unmatched. The CDR3 is 14 residues long. The V gene's germline CDR1 is SGHKS and CDR2 YYEKEE (reference sequence). As DNA, the CDR3 is TGTGCCAGCAGTTACAGGGGGAGGAACTATGGCTACACCTTC. Translated, it gives CASSYRGRNYGYTF.

This clonotype appeared many times. The genes are TRBV20-1 and TRBJ2-2; the match to TRBD1 covers 9 bases. Germline CDR1 and CDR2: DFQATT and SNEGSKA (reference sequence). The CDR3 consists of 16 residues. The trim removed 0 bases at V and 7 bases at J, leaving 9 bases unmatched. The CDR3 DNA reads as TGCAGTGCTAGAGATTGGAGGGACAGGGAGTACGGGGAGCTGTTTTTT. It specifies CSARDWRDREYGELFF.

V and J are TRBV11-2 and TRBJ2-1; a weak D match, TRBD2 (7 bases). The length of the CDR3 is 15 residues. Germline loops: CDR1 SGHAT, CDR2 FQNNGV. V shed 8 bases and J shed 5 bases, with 19 bases lying between them. CDR3 sequence (DNA): TGTGCCAGCCGAACGGGGGCGGGAGCTAACAATGAGCAGTTCTTC. Amino acids: CASRTGAGANNEQFF.

V and J are TRBV12-3 or TRBV12-4 and TRBJ1-3; the match to TRBD1 covers 8 bases. Trimming at V came to 4 bases and at J to 8 bases, leaving 4 bases not matched to a gene. The CDR3 totals 13 residues. The CDR3, as DNA: TGTGCCAGCAGTTCGACAGGGGCTGACACCATATATTTT. This gives the protein CASSSTGADTIYF.

The chain combines TRBV5-1 with TRBJ2-1; 13 positions agree with TRBD2. Unmatched junction bases numbered 8, after V lost 2 bases and J lost 9 bases. Germline CDR1 SGHRS, CDR2 YFSETQ. The CDR3 covers 16 residues. The CDR3 protein is CASSFRTSGSRSEQFF. The CDR3 bases are TGCGCCAGCAGCTTCAGGACTAGCGGGAGCAGGAGTGAGCAGTTCTTC.

This clonotype has ten or more counts. The CDR3 here is CASSLDVGRETQYF. CDR3 sequence (DNA): TGTGCCAGCAGCTTAGATGTGGGAAGAGAGACCCAGTACTTC. The chain combines TRBV7-9 with TRBJ2-5; D is undetermined. This CDR3 region has 14 residues. Per germline, CDR1 SEHNR and CDR2 FQNEAQ (reference sequence). V lost 1 base and J lost 4, with 10 bases in between. Full variable domain (missing parts from reference TRBV7-9 and TRBJ2-5): DTGVSQNPRHKITKRGQNVTFRCDPISEHNRLYWYRQTLGQGPEFLTYFQNEAQLEKSRLLSDRFSAERPKGSFSTLEIQRTEQGDSAMYLCASSLDVGRETQYFGPGTRLLVL.

The chain has TRBV9 and TRBJ2-5; possibly TRBD1 for D (6 bases). Deletions cut 3 bases from V and 6 bases from J, with 18 bases between. The CDR3 loop spans 15 amino acids. Germline values: CDR1 SGDLS, CDR2 YYNGEE. Here the CDR3 DNA reads TGTGCCAGCAGCGCACCCGGGACATCTACAAAGACCCAGTACTTC. Residues: CASSAPGTSTKTQYF.

This chain links TRBV19 with TRBJ1-2, with D maybe TRBD1 (6 bases). Germline V gene lookup returns CDR1 LNHDA and CDR2 SQIVND (reference sequence). This CDR3 contains 15 residues. With 5 bases removed from V and 1 base from J, the gap between germline ends came to 14 bases. The CDR3 loop reads CASSDGTHYNYGYTF. CDR3 DNA: TGTGCCAGTAGTGACGGGACACATTATAACTATGGCTACACCTTC.

The rearrangement links TRBV7-9 to TRBJ2-3, with D possibly TRBD1 on 6 matching bases. The V and J ends lost 4 bases and 2 bases respectively, with 13 bases between them. CDR1 and CDR2 from the germline V gene are SEHNR and FQNEAQ (reference sequence). The CDR3 totals 15 residues. CDR3 DNA: TGTGCCAGCAGCTCCACGGACAGAGACACAGATACGCAGTATTTT. As protein: CASSSTDRDTDTQYF.

Ten or more counts support this clonotype. This rearrangement joins TRBV2 to TRBJ2-4; tentative D call: TRBD2 (6 bases). The CDR3 runs 14 residues. V was trimmed by 3 bases and J by 9 bases, leaving 15 bases between them. Germline V gives CDR1 SNHLY, CDR2 FYNNEI. The CDR3 DNA sequence: TGTGCCAGCAGTGATCGCACCGGGGGAAGCATTCAGTACTTC. It translates to CASSDRTGGSIQYF.

This clonotype was observed at least ten times. The rearrangement links TRBV12-3 or TRBV12-4 to TRBJ2-1; D is possibly TRBD1 or TRBD2 (5 bases each). The CDR3 extends over 13 amino acids. V was pared by 5 bases and J by 2 bases, with 7 bases between. This CDR3 is CASSQGAYNEQFF. The DNA for the CDR3 is TGTGCCAGCAGTCAGGGAGCCTACAATGAGCAGTTCTTC.

This clonotype was counted ten times or more. The chain is built from TRBV6-5 and TRBJ2-1; no reliable D call. The CDR3 runs 13 residues. Trimming stripped 9 bases from V and 6 bases from J, with 15 bases between. The germline gives CDR1 MNHEY, CDR2 SVGAGI. The CDR3 DNA follows: TGTGCCAGTACAGTTGTTCCTAGCAATGAGCAGTTCTTC. Translated, it gives CASTVVPSNEQFF.

The chain links TRBV19 to TRBJ2-1, with D perhaps matching TRBD2 (5 bases). Germline V gene lookup returns CDR1 LNHDA and CDR2 SQIVND (reference sequence). This CDR3 is 13 amino acids long. The V and J ends lost 3 bases and 4 bases respectively, with 7 bases between them. CDR3 sequence reads: CASSISGYNEQFF. CDR3 DNA sequence: TGTGCCAGTAGTATCTCGGGGTACAATGAGCAGTTCTTC. The full variable domain, completed using reference TRBV19 and TRBJ2-1, is DGGITQSPKYLFRKEGQNVTLSCEQNLNHDAMYWYRQDPGQGLRLIYYSQIVNDFQKGDIAEGYSVSREKKESFPLTVTSAQKNPTAFYLCASSISGYNEQFFGPGTRLTVL.

This clonotype was observed many times. The rearrangement uses TRBV12-3 or TRBV12-4 and TRBJ1-3; D is uncertain. With 6 bases removed from V and 0 bases from J, the gap between germline ends came to 12 bases. The CDR3 consists of 15 residues. The CDR3 DNA reads TGTGCCAGCAGCCTCACTGGGCGCTCTGGAAACACCATATATTTT. Protein: CASSLTGRSGNTIYF.

This clonotype occurred a few times. The chain joins TRBV27 to TRBJ2-7; possibly TRBD2 for D (5 bases). Germline CDR1 MNHEY, CDR2 SMNVEV (reference sequence). The V gene lost 5 bases and the J gene lost 1 base, with 18 bases spanning the gap. This CDR3 is 16 amino acids long. The DNA for the CDR3 is TGTGCCAGCAGTAGTTCGATGGGAGACATTTCCTACGAGCAGTACTTC. It translates to CASSSSMGDISYEQYF.

Many counts were recorded for this clonotype. This chain links TRBV6-1 with TRBJ2-7, with TRBD2 matching over 8 bases. V lost 6 bases and J lost 4; bases outside the gene matches: 11. The CDR3 is made up of 15 amino acids. Germline V gene sequence: CDR1 MNHNS, CDR2 SASEGT. CDR3 residues: CASSPLAGGWYEQYF. In DNA, the CDR3 is TGTGCCAGCAGCCCCCTGGCGGGAGGATGGTACGAGCAGTACTTC.

This clonotype was detected ten times or more. V usage is TRBV6-1 and J usage is TRBJ2-2; D not certain. The CDR3 contains 13 residues. V shed 9 bases and J shed 4 bases, with 12 bases lying between them. CDR1 MNHNS and CDR2 SASEGT come from the germline V gene. DNA of the CDR3: TGTGCCAGTAAGGGCGCGACCACCGGGGAGCTGTTTTTT. It is translated as CASKGATTGELFF.

The sample holds a few counts of this clonotype. The chain couples TRBV9 to TRBJ2-1, with D perhaps matching TRBD1 or TRBD2 (5 bases each). V was shortened by 7 bases and J by 1 base, with 12 bases between the two germline ends. The V gene's germline CDR1 is SGDLS and CDR2 YYNGEE. The CDR3 length is 14 residues. The CDR3: CASDRDGSYNEQFF. The CDR3 DNA reads TGTGCCAGCGACCGGGACGGGTCCTACAATGAGCAGTTCTTC.

This clonotype was seen ten or more times. The chain carries TRBV20-1 and TRBJ1-4; D gene uncertain. CDR1 is DFQATT, CDR2 SNEGSKA, per germline (reference sequence). CDR3 size: 15 residues. The V end was cut by 0 bases, the J end by 8 bases, with 16 bases between. As DNA, the CDR3 is TGCAGTGCTAGAGATGGAGGAGGGTTTGGGGAAAAACTGTTTTTT. Translation: CSARDGGGFGEKLFF.